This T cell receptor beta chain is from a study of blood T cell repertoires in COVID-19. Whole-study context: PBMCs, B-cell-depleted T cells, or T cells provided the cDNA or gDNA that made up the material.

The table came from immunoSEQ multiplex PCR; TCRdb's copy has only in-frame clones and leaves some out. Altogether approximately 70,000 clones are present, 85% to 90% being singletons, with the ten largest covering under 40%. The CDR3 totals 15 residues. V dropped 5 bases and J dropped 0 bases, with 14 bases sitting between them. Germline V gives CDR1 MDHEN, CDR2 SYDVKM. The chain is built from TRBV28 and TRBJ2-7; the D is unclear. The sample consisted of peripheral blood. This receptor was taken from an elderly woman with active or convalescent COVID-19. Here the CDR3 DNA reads TGTGCCAGCAGTGGAGTTACACTTAGCTCCTACGAGCAGTACTTC. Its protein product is CASSGVTLSSYEQYF.